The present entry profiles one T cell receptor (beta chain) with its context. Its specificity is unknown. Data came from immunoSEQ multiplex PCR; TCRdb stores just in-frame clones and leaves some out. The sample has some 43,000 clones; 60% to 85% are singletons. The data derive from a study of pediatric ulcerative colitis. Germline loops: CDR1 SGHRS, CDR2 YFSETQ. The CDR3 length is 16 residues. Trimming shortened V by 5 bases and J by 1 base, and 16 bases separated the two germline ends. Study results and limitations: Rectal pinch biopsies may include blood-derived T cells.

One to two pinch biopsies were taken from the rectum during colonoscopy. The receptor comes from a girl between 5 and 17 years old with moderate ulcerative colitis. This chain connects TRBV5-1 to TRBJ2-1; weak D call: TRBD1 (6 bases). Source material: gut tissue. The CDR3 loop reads CASSQDGQISYNEQFF. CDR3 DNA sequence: TGCGCCAGCAGTCAGGACGGACAGATATCCTACAATGAGCAGTTCTTC.